The entry that follows covers one T cell receptor (beta chain) sequence. Its specificity is not known. This entry belongs to a study of T cell responses to AZD1222 COVID-19 vaccine. CDR3 length: 12 residues. Trimming shortened V by 1 base and J by 8 bases, and 8 bases separated the two germline ends. Germline CDR1 and CDR2: LGHDT and YNNKEL (reference sequence). Assay used: immunoSEQ multiplex PCR; TCRdb lists only in-frame clones, some missing. The data contain around 150,000 clones, over 85% of them singletons. Whole-study results and caveats: Clonal diversity may have been underestimated, and the donors were mostly white British, with more females than males.

The receptor's source is an adult who received the AZD1222 COVID-19 vaccine. The rearrangement links TRBV3-1 (or the pseudogene TRBV3-2) to TRBJ1-2; D remains ambiguous. The sequencing used peripheral blood, collected 28 days after the second AZD1222 dose. The CDR3 bases are TGTGCCAGCAGCCAAGGTACGTCCGGCTACACCTTC. Amino acid sequence: CASSQGTSGYTF.